The 26 T cell receptor beta chains below all came from one sample that was sequenced in a study of T cells in Graves' hyperthyroidism and ophthalmopathy (dated by TCRdb to between 2018 and 2021). The library was obtained by multiplex PCR. The reads were generated on an Illumina HiSeq 2000. The TCR beta CDR3 regions were amplified from RNA transcripts. The TCR CDR3 was subjected to a first round of RT-PCR using the HTBI primer set and the Qiagen OneStep RT-PCR kit. The public reads were reanalyzed by TCRdb: fastp trimming at Q25, MiXCR alignment, in-frame beta chains only. Every distinct CDR3 protein forms one entry, paired with its most common genes and DNA. This sample lists about 570,000 distinct CDR3 sequences; 46% were detected once. The ten largest clones add up to 15% to 20% of the sample. Sequencing used peripheral blood or thyroid tissue (not recorded which). These receptors came from an adult woman with Graves' disease, either hyperthyroidism or ophthalmopathy (not recorded which).

This chain connects TRBV12-3 or TRBV12-4 to TRBJ1-6, with D maybe TRBD1 (5 bases). There are 13 residues in the CDR3. Trimming took 3 bases from V and 10 from J, leaving 10 bases between them. CDR3 sequence reads: CASSFGAGSPLHF. The CDR3 DNA sequence: TGTGCCAGCAGTTTTGGGGCAGGGTCACCCCTCCACTTT.

The chain recombines TRBV20-1 with TRBJ2-5; 7 bases line up with TRBD2. Germline CDR1 DFQATT, CDR2 SNEGSKA (reference sequence). V shed 0 bases, J shed 3 bases, and the junction held 7 bases outside the gene matches. The CDR3 has 15 amino acids. The CDR3: CSARDYAGVEETQYF. CDR3 in DNA: TGCAGTGCTAGAGATTACGCGGGAGTGGAAGAGACCCAGTACTTC.

This chain uses TRBV9 with TRBJ1-2; D gene ambiguous. With 7 bases removed from V and 4 bases from J, the gap between germline ends came to 14 bases. The CDR3 extends over 13 amino acids. Germline CDR1 SGDLS, CDR2 YYNGEE. CDR3 loop: CASSVPVLYGYTF. CDR3 coding DNA: TGTGCCAGCTCAGTCCCGGTCCTCTATGGCTACACCTTC. Complete variable domain (other parts from reference TRBV9 and TRBJ1-2): DSGVTQTPKHLITATGQRVTLRCSPRSGDLSVYWYQQSLDQGLQFLIQYYNGEERAKGNILERFSAQQFPDLHSELNLSSLELGDSALYFCASSVPVLYGYTFGSGTRLTVV.

This clonotype has at least ten counts. The CDR3 loop is CASSQGAYGYTF. The CDR3, as DNA: TGCGCCAGCAGCCAAGGGGCCTATGGCTACACCTTC. The chain couples TRBV4-1 to TRBJ1-2; no firm D call. The CDR3 runs to 12 residues. Per the germline V gene, CDR1 is MGHRA and CDR2 is YSYEKL. V lost 1 base and J lost 4, with 4 bases in between.

The chain employs TRBV25-1 and TRBJ1-1; 8 positions agree with TRBD1. The germline V gene has CDR1 MGHDK and CDR2 SYGVNS. The V segment lost 2 bases and the J segment 8 bases; nucleotides outside the gene matches: 7. The CDR3 is 14 amino acids. The CDR3 is CASSEKRGQAEAFF. The CDR3 DNA sequence: TGTGCCAGCAGTGAAAAAAGGGGACAGGCAGAAGCTTTCTTT.

Here the CDR3 DNA reads TGCAGTCCCAGGACAGGGGATAATTCACCCCTCCACTTT. Translation gives CSPRTGDNSPLHF. The chain uses TRBV20-1 and TRBJ1-6, with 9 nucleotides matching TRBD1. This CDR3 has 13 amino acids. V trimming: 8 bases; J trimming: 5 bases; junction bases outside the gene matches: 4. Germline CDR1 DFQATT, CDR2 SNEGSKA (reference sequence).

V usage is TRBV15 and J usage is TRBJ1-2; the D is unclear. Trimming took off 0 bases at V and 10 bases at J, with 9 bases between the two ends. Germline V lookup: CDR1 LNHNV, CDR2 YYDKDF (reference sequence). The CDR3 has 12 residues. The CDR3 coding sequence is TGTGCCACCAGCAGAGATACGGGCATCTACACCTTC. Encoded protein: CATSRDTGIYTF.

The chain is built from TRBV11-2 and TRBJ2-7; 10 bases are a match to TRBD2. The CDR3 totals 17 residues. J gave up 5 bases and V 5 bases, and 15 bases lay outside the gene matches. Germline V gene sequence: CDR1 SGHAT, CDR2 FQNNGV. The CDR3 sequence: CASSLEAGGPYQNEQYF. CDR3 nucleotides: TGTGCCAGCAGCCTGGAAGCGGGAGGGCCTTATCAGAACGAGCAGTACTTC.

CDR3 loop: CAISGKPGQYATEAFF. As DNA, the CDR3 is TGTGCCATCAGTGGGAAACCGGGACAGTATGCCACTGAAGCTTTCTTT. V is TRBV10-3 and J is TRBJ1-1; 7 bases align to TRBD1. Germline lookup yields CDR1 ENHRY and CDR2 SYGVKD. V lost 4 bases and J lost 4; bases outside the gene matches: 12. The CDR3 is 16 amino acids.

In this sample, this clonotype turned up many times. The chain combines TRBV7-8 with TRBJ1-5; TRBD1 might be the D (5 bases). CDR3 length: 14 amino acids. Trimming took 7 bases from V and 5 from J, leaving 15 bases between them. CDR1 is SGHVS, CDR2 FQNEAQ, per germline. In DNA form, the CDR3 reads TGTGCCAGCACCCCGCTGGGGCGCGATCAGCCCCAGCATTTT. Protein product: CASTPLGRDQPQHF.

The chain joins TRBV10-3 to TRBJ1-4; possibly TRBD1 for D (6 bases). V was cut by 6 bases and J by 7 bases, with 12 bases left in between. Germline V gene sequence: CDR1 ENHRY, CDR2 SYGVKD. The CDR3 extends over 13 amino acids. CDR3 sequence: CAIRQDRSEKLFF. CDR3 nucleotide sequence: TGTGCCATCAGACAGGACAGATCTGAAAAACTGTTTTTT.

The DNA of the CDR3 is TGTGCCAGCAGCCACGACTTGGGGGAGGAGACCCAGTACTTC. Translation: CASSHDLGEETQYF. The chain combines TRBV4-2 with TRBJ2-5, with D perhaps matching TRBD1 or TRBD2 (5 bases each). The CDR3 loop spans 14 amino acids. The V and J ends lost 3 bases and 5 bases respectively, with 13 bases between them. CDR1 and CDR2 from the germline V gene are LGHNA and YNFKEQ.

This clonotype was detected many times. The V gene is TRBV19, the J gene TRBJ1-1, with D tentatively TRBD1 (5 bases). Germline V gene data show CDR1 as LNHDA and CDR2 as SQIVND (reference sequence). The CDR3 is 16 amino acids. Trimming cost V 3 bases and J 2 bases, with 16 bases left between them. This chain's CDR3 is CASSMGVPGLNTEAFF. The DNA for the CDR3 is TGTGCCAGTAGTATGGGGGTACCGGGACTCAACACTGAAGCTTTCTTT.

Ten or more counts support this clonotype. CDR3 sequence reads: CASSGHWDRGPTDTQYF. The CDR3 DNA sequence: TGCGCCAGCAGCGGTCATTGGGACAGGGGGCCCACAGATACGCAGTATTTT. The V gene is TRBV5-1, the J gene TRBJ2-3; TRBD1 aligns across 12 bases. The CDR3 runs 17 residues. Losses at the gene ends were 4 bases for V and 2 bases for J; bases not matched to a gene: 8. Looked up from germline, CDR1 is SGHRS and CDR2 is YFSETQ. Supplemented by reference TRBV5-1 and TRBJ2-3, the full variable domain reads KAGVTQTPRYLIKTRGQQVTLSCSPISGHRSVSWYQQTPGQGLQFLFEYFSETQRNKGNFPGRFSGRQFSNSRSEMNVSTLELGDSALYLCASSGHWDRGPTDTQYFGPGTRLTVL.

The sample holds a few counts of this clonotype. The V gene is TRBV10-3, the J gene TRBJ2-7; 10 positions agree with TRBD2. Judging by the DNA end, TRBJ2-1 fits better; the J call may be wrong. The germline V gene encodes CDR1 ENHRY and CDR2 SYGVKD. The CDR3 covers 16 residues. The CDR3 DNA follows: TGTGCCATCACTGGGACTGTAGCGGGAGGTTCGAATGAGCAGTTCTTC. This codes for CAITGTVAGGSNEQFF.

This clonotype has at least ten counts. The chain couples TRBV6-1 to TRBJ1-1, with TRBD1 matching 7 bases. Germline V lookup: CDR1 MNHNS, CDR2 SASEGT. The CDR3 spans 14 residues. With V trimmed by 6 bases and J by 5 bases, 9 bases remained unmatched. The CDR3 reads CASRSGTDGTEAFF. In DNA, the CDR3 is TGTGCCAGCAGATCCGGGACAGACGGGACTGAAGCTTTCTTT.

The chain carries TRBV29-1 and TRBJ2-7, with TRBD2 identical over 12 bases. In germline, CDR1 is SQVTM, CDR2 ANQGSEA. V was clipped by 5 bases and J by 6 bases; unmatched bases: 17. The CDR3 has 17 amino acids. The CDR3 DNA sequence: TGCAGCGTTTCTCCATCTCTCCTTTCGGGACTAGCGGGCGAGCAGTACTTC. The encoded protein is CSVSPSLLSGLAGEQYF.

The gene calls are TRBV29-1 and TRBJ1-1, with D hard to call. Deletions cut 6 bases from V and 0 bases from J, with 14 bases between. The length of the CDR3 is 14 residues. Germline V gene data show CDR1 as SQVTM and CDR2 as ANQGSEA. CDR3 coding DNA: TGCAGCGTCGGGGTAAGGAGCATGAACACTGAAGCTTTCTTT. Translated: CSVGVRSMNTEAFF.

Concerning this clonotype itself: Compared with germline, one end of the junction differs, possibly owing to a read error. This rearrangement joins TRBV12-3 or TRBV12-4 to TRBJ1-1; D is undetermined. The CDR3 covers 13 residues. CDR3 in DNA: TGCGCCAGCAGTCCTGCGGTGCGCACTGAAGCTTTCTTT. Protein product: CASSPAVRTEAFF.

The gene calls are TRBV10-3 and TRBJ2-6; unclear D gene. The CDR3 runs 15 residues. Germline-derived CDR1 and CDR2 are ENHRY and SYGVKD. V shed 4 bases and J shed 0 bases, with 7 bases lying between them. The CDR3 DNA sequence: TGTGCCATCAGTGGGGGATCCTCTGGGGCCAACGTCCTGACTTTC. It translates to CAISGGSSGANVLTF.

This clonotype has a single count. The rearrangement links TRBV29-1 to TRBJ1-3; TRBD1 agrees at 10 bases. The CDR3 contains 14 residues. The germline V gene encodes CDR1 SQVTM and CDR2 ANQGSEA. J lost 4 bases, V lost 7 bases, and 7 bases had no gene match. For the CDR3, the DNA is TGCAGCGGTATGACAGGGGGCAACGGAAACACCATATATTTT. It encodes CSGMTGGNGNTIYF.

This chain uses TRBV19 with TRBJ2-7, with 7 bases lining up with TRBD2. The better agreement between TRBJ2-1 and the DNA end casts doubt on the J call. The germline V gene encodes CDR1 LNHDA and CDR2 SQIVND (reference sequence). This CDR3 spans 13 amino acids. CDR3 nucleotides: TGTGCCAGTAGTCTGCGGGAGATCAATGAGCAGTTCTTC. It encodes CASSLREINEQFF.

V and J are TRBV7-2 and TRBJ2-7, with TRBD1 identical over 7 bases. Germline V gene lookup returns CDR1 SGHTA and CDR2 FQGNSA. With 5 bases clipped from V and 4 bases from J, the junction kept 8 bases outside the gene matches. This CDR3 contains 14 residues. CDR3 in amino acids: CASSALGTDYEQYF. The DNA for the CDR3 is TGTGCCAGCAGCGCACTTGGGACAGATTACGAGCAGTACTTC.

Ten or more counts support this clonotype. V and J are TRBV20-1 and TRBJ2-6, with 7 bases fitting TRBD1. The CDR3 totals 16 residues. Germline V gene data show CDR1 as DFQATT and CDR2 as SNEGSKA (reference sequence). The junction had 9 bases not matched to a gene; V was cut back by 5 bases and J by 2 bases. The CDR3 DNA sequence: TGCAGTGCTCTCACAGGGGCGCGGACTGGGGCCAACGTCCTGACTTTC. Translation: CSALTGARTGANVLTF.

The CDR3 region has the DNA TGCAGCGTAGCAGGACAGGGCGAGGACTACACCTTC. Translation: CSVAGQGEDYTF. V gene TRBV29-1 combines with J gene TRBJ1-2; 8 bases fit TRBD1. Germline CDR1 and CDR2: SQVTM and ANQGSEA. V was pared by 6 bases and J by 10 bases, with 10 bases of the junction left unmatched. CDR3 length: 12 amino acids.

This clonotype was seen at least ten times. The chain has TRBV7-9 and TRBJ1-1; D perhaps matches TRBD1 (5 bases). V was clipped by 5 bases and J by 4 bases, with 17 bases between them. The CDR3 has 15 residues. Germline loops: CDR1 SEHNR, CDR2 FQNEAQ (reference sequence). The CDR3 bases are TGTGCCAGCAGCCGCCCGGGTGGGGGAGGCACTGAAGCTTTCTTT. Its protein product is CASSRPGGGGTEAFF.